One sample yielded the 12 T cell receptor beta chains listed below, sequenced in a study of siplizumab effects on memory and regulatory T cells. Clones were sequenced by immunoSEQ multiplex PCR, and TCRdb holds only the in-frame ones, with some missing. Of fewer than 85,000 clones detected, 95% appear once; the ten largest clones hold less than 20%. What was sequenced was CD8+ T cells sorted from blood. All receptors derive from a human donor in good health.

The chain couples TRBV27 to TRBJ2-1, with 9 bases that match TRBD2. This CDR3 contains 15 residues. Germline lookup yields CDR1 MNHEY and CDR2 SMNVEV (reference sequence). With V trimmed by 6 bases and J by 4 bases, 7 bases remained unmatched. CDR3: CASRVAGEGYNEQFF. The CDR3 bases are TGTGCCAGCAGGGTAGCGGGAGAGGGGTACAATGAGCAGTTCTTC.

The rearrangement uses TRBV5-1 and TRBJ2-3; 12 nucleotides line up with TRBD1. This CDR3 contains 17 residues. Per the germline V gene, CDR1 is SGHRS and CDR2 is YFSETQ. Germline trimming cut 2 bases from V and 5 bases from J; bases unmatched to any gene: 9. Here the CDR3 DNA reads TGCGCCAGCAGCTTCAAAGGGGACAGGGGGCGCGAAGATACGCAGTATTTT. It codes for CASSFKGDRGREDTQYF.

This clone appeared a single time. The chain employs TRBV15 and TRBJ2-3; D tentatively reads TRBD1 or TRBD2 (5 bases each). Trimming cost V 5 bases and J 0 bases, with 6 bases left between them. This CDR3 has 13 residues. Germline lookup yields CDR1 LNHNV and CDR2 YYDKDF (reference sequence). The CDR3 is CATSGTSTDTQYF. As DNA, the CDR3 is TGTGCCACCAGCGGGACGAGCACAGATACGCAGTATTTT. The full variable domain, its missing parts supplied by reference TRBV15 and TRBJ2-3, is DAMVIQNPRYQVTQFGKPVTLSCSQTLNHNVMYWYQQKSSQAPKLLFHYYDKDFNNEADTPDNFQSRRPNTSFCFLDIRSPGLGDTAMYLCATSGTSTDTQYFGPGTRLTVL.

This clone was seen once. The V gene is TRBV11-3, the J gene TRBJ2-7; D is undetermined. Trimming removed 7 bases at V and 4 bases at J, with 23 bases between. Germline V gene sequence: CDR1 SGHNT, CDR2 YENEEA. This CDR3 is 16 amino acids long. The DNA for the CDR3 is TGTGCCAGCACCCCACATCACTCGTATCCCGTTTACGAGCAGTACTTC. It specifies CASTPHHSYPVYEQYF.

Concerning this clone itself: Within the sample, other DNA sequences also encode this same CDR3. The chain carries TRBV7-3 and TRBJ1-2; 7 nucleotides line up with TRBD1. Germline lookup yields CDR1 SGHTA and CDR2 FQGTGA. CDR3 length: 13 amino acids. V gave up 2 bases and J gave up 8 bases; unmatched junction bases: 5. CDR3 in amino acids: CASSLEGAGGYTF. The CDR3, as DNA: TGTGCCAGCAGCTTAGAGGGGGCGGGGGGCTACACCTTC. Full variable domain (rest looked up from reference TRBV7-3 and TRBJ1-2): GAGVSQTPSNKVTEKGKYVELRCDPISGHTALYWYRQSLGQGPEFLIYFQGTGAADDSGLPNDRFFAVRPEGSVSTLKIQRTERGDSAVYLCASSLEGAGGYTFGSGTRLTVV.

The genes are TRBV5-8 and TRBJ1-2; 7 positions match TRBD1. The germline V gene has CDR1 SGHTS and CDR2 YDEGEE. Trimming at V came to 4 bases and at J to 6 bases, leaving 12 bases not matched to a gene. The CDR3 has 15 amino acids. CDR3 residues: CASSGLDRTFHGYTF. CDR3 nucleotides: TGTGCCAGCAGCGGACTGGACAGGACCTTCCATGGCTACACCTTC.

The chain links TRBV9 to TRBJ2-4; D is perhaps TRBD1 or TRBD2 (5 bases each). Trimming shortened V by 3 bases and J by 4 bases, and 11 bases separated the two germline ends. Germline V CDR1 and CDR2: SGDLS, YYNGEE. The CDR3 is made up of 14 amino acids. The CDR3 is CASSGGTQKNIQYF. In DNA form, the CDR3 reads TGTGCCAGCAGCGGGGGGACCCAGAAAAACATTCAGTACTTC. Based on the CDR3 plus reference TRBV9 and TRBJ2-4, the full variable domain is DSGVTQTPKHLITATGQRVTLRCSPRSGDLSVYWYQQSLDQGLQFLIQYYNGEERAKGNILERFSAQQFPDLHSELNLSSLELGDSALYFCASSGGTQKNIQYFGAGTRLSVL.

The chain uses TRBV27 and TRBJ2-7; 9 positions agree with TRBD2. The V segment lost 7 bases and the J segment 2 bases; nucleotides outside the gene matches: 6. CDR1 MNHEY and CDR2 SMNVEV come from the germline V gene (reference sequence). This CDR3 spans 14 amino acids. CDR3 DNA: TGTGCCAGCACCTCGAGACTAGCGGCCTACGAGCAGTACTTC. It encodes CASTSRLAAYEQYF.

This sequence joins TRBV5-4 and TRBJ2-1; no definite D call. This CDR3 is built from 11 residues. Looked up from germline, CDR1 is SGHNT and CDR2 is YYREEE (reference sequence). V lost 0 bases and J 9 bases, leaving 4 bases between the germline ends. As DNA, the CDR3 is TGTGCCAGCAGCTTGGGTACTGAGCAGTTCTTC. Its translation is CASSLGTEQFF.

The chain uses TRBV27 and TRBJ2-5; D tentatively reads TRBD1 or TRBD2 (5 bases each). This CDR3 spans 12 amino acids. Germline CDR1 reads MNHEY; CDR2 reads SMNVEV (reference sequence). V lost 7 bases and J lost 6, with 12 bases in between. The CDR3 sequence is CASIGTSKTQYF. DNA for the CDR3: TGTGCCAGCATCGGGACCTCCAAGACCCAGTACTTC.

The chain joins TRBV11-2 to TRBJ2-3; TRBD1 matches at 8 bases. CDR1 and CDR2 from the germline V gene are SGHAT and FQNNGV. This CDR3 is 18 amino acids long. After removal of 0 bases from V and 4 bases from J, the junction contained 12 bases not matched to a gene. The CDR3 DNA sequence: TGTGCCAGCAGCTTAGAAATCGGACAGGGCCGATTCCCAGATACGCAGTATTTT. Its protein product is CASSLEIGQGRFPDTQYF.

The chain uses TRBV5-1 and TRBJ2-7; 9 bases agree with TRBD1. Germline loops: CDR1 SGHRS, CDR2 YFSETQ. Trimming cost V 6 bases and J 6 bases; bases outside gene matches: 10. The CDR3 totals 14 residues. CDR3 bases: TGCGCCAGCAAGGAAACAGGGGGCGGGAGCGAGCAGTACTTC. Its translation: CASKETGGGSEQYF.